Here is one T cell receptor (beta chain) with its context. This specimen belongs to a study of blood T cell repertoires in COVID-19. The overall study: Samples taken during acute and convalescent COVID-19 were collected in the United States, Italy and Spain.

Here immunoSEQ multiplex PCR was the method, and the copy in TCRdb shows in-frame clones only, minus some. The sample carries 170,000 or so clones, almost 80% recorded once. The V end was cut by 3 bases, the J end by 1 base, with 8 bases between. The length of the CDR3 is 13 residues. CDR1 and CDR2 from the germline V gene are SQVTM and ANQGSEA. The genes are TRBV29-1 and TRBJ2-3, with D maybe TRBD2 (6 bases). The specimen was peripheral blood. The TCR was taken from a woman in her seventies with acute or convalescent COVID-19. As DNA, the CDR3 is TGCAGCGTTGATTCGGGAGGCACAGATACGCAGTATTTT. Translating it yields CSVDSGGTDTQYF.